The 22 T cell receptor beta chains in this list originate from one sample, sequenced in a study of blood T cell repertoires in COVID-19. Sequencing used immunoSEQ multiplex PCR; TCRdb keeps in-frame clones, though not all of them. The sample has 190,000 or so clones; approximately 90% are singletons. The source material was PBMCs or T cells enriched from blood (not recorded which). These receptors all come from a man between 18 and 35 years old with acute COVID-19.

The chain recombines TRBV9 with TRBJ2-2, with D unresolved. The ends were cut back, 1 base at V and 2 bases at J, with 9 bases in the middle. The CDR3 has 15 residues. Germline V CDR1 and CDR2: SGDLS, YYNGEE. The CDR3 loop is CASSVWSANTGELFF. In DNA, the CDR3 is TGTGCCAGCAGCGTATGGAGCGCTAACACCGGGGAGCTGTTTTTT.

This chain uses TRBV6-1 with TRBJ2-3; perhaps TRBD1 as D (6 bases). CDR3 length equals 16 residues. Looked up from germline, CDR1 is MNHNS and CDR2 is SASEGT. Trimming took off 3 bases at V and 2 bases at J, with 15 bases between the two ends. CDR3 region: CASSEETGINTDTQYF. CDR3 nucleotides: TGTGCCAGCAGTGAGGAGACAGGTATTAACACAGATACGCAGTATTTT.

The chain joins TRBV15 to TRBJ1-1, with unresolved D. The germline gives CDR1 LNHNV, CDR2 YYDKDF (reference sequence). V was trimmed by 4 bases and J by 0 bases, leaving 6 bases between them. This CDR3 comprises 13 residues. The CDR3 nucleotides read TGTGCCACCAGCATGAGGATGAACACTGAAGCTTTCTTT. Residues: CATSMRMNTEAFF.

The V and J genes are TRBV30 and TRBJ1-5; D gene ambiguous. V was clipped by 0 bases and J by 3 bases, with 12 bases between them. The CDR3 runs to 15 residues. The V gene's germline CDR1 is GTSNPN and CDR2 SVGIG (reference sequence). DNA for the CDR3: TGTGCCTGGAGTGTAACAGACCTTCCCAATCAGCCCCAGCATTTT. Translating it yields CAWSVTDLPNQPQHF.

This clone was detected once. The chain uses TRBV28 and TRBJ2-7, with no clear D. V was trimmed by 6 bases and J by 6 bases, leaving 6 bases between them. Germline CDR1 is MDHEN and CDR2 is SYDVKM. The CDR3 has 10 amino acids. The CDR3 loop is CASSPLEQYF. CDR3 sequence (DNA): TGTGCCAGCAGCCCCCTCGAGCAGTACTTC.

This clone was recorded only once. This chain joins TRBV2 and TRBJ1-1; 9 bases line up with TRBD1. CDR1 is SNHLY, CDR2 FYNNEI, per germline. This CDR3 spans 14 amino acids. The V and J ends lost 6 bases and 5 bases, in that order; junction bases with no gene match: 7. CDR3 DNA: TGTGCCAGCAGCCTTGGACAGGGGAGTACTGAAGCTTTCTTT. It yields the protein CASSLGQGSTEAFF.

The V call is TRBV5-6, the J call TRBJ2-2; D not resolved. The CDR3 consists of 14 residues. Germline V gene sequence: CDR1 SGHDT, CDR2 YYEEEE. Deletions cut 0 bases from V and 6 bases from J, with 9 bases between. CDR3 nucleotide sequence: TGTGCCAGCAGCTTGGTCGCTAGGCCCGGGGAGCTGTTTTTT. This translates into CASSLVARPGELFF.

This rearrangement joins TRBV27 to TRBJ2-7; 14 bases are shared with TRBD2. The CDR3 contains 18 residues. The ends lost 6 bases at V and 1 base at J; junction bases unmatched: 11. Germline values: CDR1 MNHEY, CDR2 SMNVEV (reference sequence). CDR3 in amino acids: CASRRGTSGSTKSYEQYF. In DNA form, the CDR3 reads TGTGCCAGCAGACGGGGGACTAGCGGGAGCACGAAATCCTACGAGCAGTACTTC.

This clone showed up just a few times. The chain links TRBV7-8 to TRBJ2-5; 14 nucleotides agree with TRBD2. Germline V CDR1 and CDR2: SGHVS, FQNEAQ. The V and J ends lost 5 bases and 3 bases, in that order; junction bases with no gene match: 2. This CDR3 has 15 amino acids. This chain's CDR3 is CASSRLAGGEETQYF. In DNA, the CDR3 is TGTGCCAGCAGCCGACTAGCGGGAGGGGAAGAGACCCAGTACTTC.

The V call is TRBV6-5, the J call TRBJ2-7; D perhaps matches TRBD1 (6 bases). Germline assignment: CDR1 MNHEY and CDR2 SVGAGI. Trimming removed 0 bases from V and 4 bases from J, with 13 bases in between. The CDR3 is 15 amino acids. CDR3 DNA sequence: TGTGCCAGCAGTTACTCGGGCCCAGGGGCTTACGAGCAGTACTTC. Translated, it gives CASSYSGPGAYEQYF.

The chain links TRBV9 to TRBJ2-7, with D possibly TRBD2 on 6 matching bases. The germline gives CDR1 SGDLS, CDR2 YYNGEE. V was trimmed by 0 bases and J by 6 bases, leaving 13 bases between them. The CDR3 has 14 amino acids. The DNA for the CDR3 is TGTGCCAGCAGCGTAGCGAATAGCGGCGGCGAGCAGTACTTC. Its protein product is CASSVANSGGEQYF.

In this sample, this clone turned up once. V gene TRBV11-2 combines with J gene TRBJ1-6; TRBD1 agrees at 7 bases. In germline, CDR1 is SGHAT, CDR2 FQNNGV. The CDR3 has 15 residues. V dropped 5 bases and J dropped 6; count of bases not matched to a gene: 7. The chain's CDR3 is CASSPTRQGNSPLHF. The CDR3 bases are TGTGCCAGCAGCCCCACAAGACAGGGTAATTCACCCCTCCACTTT.

The chain employs TRBV25-1 and TRBJ2-2, with D unclear. The CDR3 runs to 15 residues. The V end was cut by 5 bases, the J end by 1 base, with 11 bases between. Per germline, CDR1 MGHDK and CDR2 SYGVNS. Here the CDR3 reads CASSTISGNTGELFF. In DNA form, the CDR3 reads TGTGCCAGCAGTACGATATCAGGGAACACCGGGGAGCTGTTTTTT.

The chain uses TRBV7-9 and TRBJ1-3; 8 bases are shared with TRBD1. CDR1 and CDR2 from the germline V gene are SEHNR and FQNEAQ (reference sequence). The CDR3 has 16 residues. The V segment lost 6 bases and the J segment 0 bases; nucleotides outside the gene matches: 7. The CDR3 protein is CASRKTGDSSGNTIYF. CDR3 in DNA: TGTGCCAGCAGAAAGACAGGGGATTCCTCTGGAAACACCATATATTTT.

The chain is built from TRBV13 and TRBJ2-1; 9 bases are shared with TRBD2. The CDR3 is 14 amino acids. Trimming took 5 bases from V and 9 from J; bases not matched to a gene: 8. The V gene's germline CDR1 is PRHDT and CDR2 FYEKMQ (reference sequence). CDR3 region: CASSRGRGGAEQFF. DNA of the CDR3: TGTGCCAGCAGCCGCGGGAGGGGAGGAGCTGAGCAGTTCTTC.

The chain has TRBV27 and TRBJ2-3, with TRBD1 as a possible D gene (5 bases). The CDR3 totals 15 residues. Germline values: CDR1 MNHEY, CDR2 SMNVEV (reference sequence). Trimming shortened V by 9 bases and J by 3 bases, and 19 bases separated the two germline ends. In DNA, the CDR3 is TGTGCCAGTCCCCCCCAAACAGGAAAAACAGATACGCAGTATTTT. Its translation is CASPPQTGKTDTQYF.

The chain employs TRBV6-5 and TRBJ1-2; D remains ambiguous. V lost 5 bases and J 0 bases, leaving 7 bases between the germline ends. Germline values: CDR1 MNHEY, CDR2 SVGAGI. CDR3 length: 13 residues. The CDR3 loop reads CASSIGANYGYTF. DNA of the CDR3: TGTGCCAGCAGTATAGGAGCTAACTATGGCTACACCTTC.

The chain joins TRBV18 to TRBJ2-3; D may be TRBD1 (5 bases). This CDR3 has 16 residues. The V end was cut by 3 bases, the J end by 1 base, with 14 bases between. From germline, CDR1 is KGHSH and CDR2 LQKENI. CDR3 sequence (DNA): TGTGCCAGCTCACCCGTAAGGGGAAGTGGCACAGATACGCAGTATTTT. Translating gives CASSPVRGSGTDTQYF.

The CDR3 reads CSASLASRTGTGELFF. DNA for the CDR3: TGCAGTGCTAGTCTGGCTAGCCGAACCGGCACCGGGGAGCTGTTTTTT. This rearrangement joins TRBV20-1 to TRBJ2-2; D is perhaps TRBD2 (5 bases). This CDR3 comprises 16 residues. The germline V gene has CDR1 DFQATT and CDR2 SNEGSKA (reference sequence). V was pared by 3 bases and J by 4 bases, with 18 bases between.

The V and J genes are TRBV19 and TRBJ2-7; 8 nucleotides agree with TRBD1. The germline V gene has CDR1 LNHDA and CDR2 SQIVND (reference sequence). V was pared by 5 bases and J by 6 bases, with 9 bases of the junction left unmatched. The CDR3 contains 14 residues. CDR3 region: CASSLTGAGGEQYF. The DNA for the CDR3 is TGTGCCAGTAGTCTGACAGGGGCCGGGGGCGAGCAGTACTTC.

CDR3 in DNA: TGCGCCAGCAGCCAAGACCCCGGACAGGGGTCTAGTCAGACCCAGTACTTC. Protein sequence: CASSQDPGQGSSQTQYF. The chain links TRBV4-1 to TRBJ2-5; 9 bases align to TRBD1. The germline gives CDR1 MGHRA, CDR2 YSYEKL. The CDR3 spans 17 residues. V gave up 0 bases and J gave up 6 bases; unmatched junction bases: 11.

The chain links TRBV24-1 to TRBJ2-1; D not certain. Trimming stripped 0 bases from V and 9 bases from J, with 11 bases between. Germline CDR1 and CDR2: KGHDR and SFDVKD. The CDR3 is 14 amino acids. The CDR3, as DNA: TGTGCCACCAGTGATTTGCTGCGAAGTCGTGAGCAGTTCTTC. Its translation: CATSDLLRSREQFF.